This TCR beta chain was sequenced in a study of blood T cell repertoires in COVID-19. This CDR3 is 16 amino acids long. CDR1 and CDR2 from the germline V gene are MNHEY and SMNVEV (reference sequence). V was pared by 5 bases and J by 2 bases, with 16 bases between. Profiling relied on immunoSEQ multiplex PCR, and the TCRdb table lists in-frame clones only, not all of them. This table has around 170,000 clones, about 86% appearing once. The chain employs TRBV27 and TRBJ1-5; D not certain. This sequence was found in a man aged 45-65 years with active or convalescent COVID-19. The sample consisted of peripheral blood. Here the CDR3 DNA reads TGTGCCAGCAGTCTACGCCGAGACATTGGCAATCAGCCCCAGCATTTT. It yields the protein CASSLRRDIGNQPQHF.